The 30 T cell receptor beta chains below were found in one sample sequenced in a study of vaccination effects on CD4 cells after COVID-19. These receptors' antigens are unknown. Clones were sequenced by immunoSEQ multiplex PCR, and TCRdb holds only the in-frame ones, with some missing. The sample lists roughly 41,000 clones, about two thirds occurring once. Investigators separated out CD4+ T cells once around nine days of culture had passed. Everyone in the study got two shots of either the BNT162b2 or mRNA-1273 vaccine. Sequenced here: CD4+ T cells from PBMCs cultured without peptide, sampled after COVID-19 vaccination. These receptors all come from a human donor who received a COVID-19 vaccine.

The gene calls are TRBV12-3 or TRBV12-4 and TRBJ2-2; the D gene is possibly TRBD1 (5 bases). V was trimmed by 3 bases and J by 7 bases, leaving 9 bases between them. This CDR3 has 13 residues. CDR3 region: CASSFPRGGELFF. CDR3 bases: TGTGCCAGCAGTTTCCCTAGGGGCGGGGAGCTGTTTTTT.

The genes are TRBV18 and TRBJ1-1; D is perhaps TRBD1 (5 bases). This CDR3 region has 14 residues. Trimming took off 2 bases at V and 6 bases at J, with 13 bases between the two ends. Germline loops: CDR1 KGHSH, CDR2 LQKENI. CDR3 nucleotide sequence: TGTGCCAGCTCACCAGGGGGGTCGGGGGCTGAAGCTTTCTTT. Translated: CASSPGGSGAEAFF.

This clone was detected only a few times. The chain is built from TRBV10-1 and TRBJ1-3; tentative D call: TRBD1 (5 bases). Trimming cost V 6 bases and J 0 bases, with 9 bases left between them. CDR1 and CDR2 from the germline V gene are WNHNN and SYGVQD (reference sequence). The CDR3 is 14 residues long. The CDR3 DNA reads as TGCGCCAGCAGGCGGGGGATCTCTGGAAACACCATATATTTT. It is translated as CASRRGISGNTIYF.

This chain uses TRBV3-1 (or the pseudogene TRBV3-2) with TRBJ1-5; D is possibly TRBD1 (6 bases). Germline V gives CDR1 LGHDT, CDR2 YNNKEL (reference sequence). The V gene lost 2 bases and the J gene lost 6 bases, with 14 bases spanning the gap. This CDR3 has 15 residues. CDR3 sequence reads: CASSQSQGQGQPQHF. In nucleotides, the CDR3 is TGTGCCAGCAGCCAATCTCAGGGGCAGGGTCAGCCCCAGCATTTT.

The gene calls are TRBV5-1 and TRBJ2-1, with 8 bases identical to TRBD2. CDR3 length: 15 residues. Germline values: CDR1 SGHRS, CDR2 YFSETQ. The V segment lost 5 bases and the J segment 9 bases; nucleotides outside the gene matches: 13. CDR3: CASSVAGNYNSEQFF. In DNA, the CDR3 is TGCGCCAGCAGTGTAGCGGGGAACTATAATAGTGAGCAGTTCTTC.

This clone has only a few counts. This chain joins TRBV15 and TRBJ2-1; D call uncertain. The CDR3 loop spans 15 amino acids. V was cut by 2 bases and J by 2 bases, with 10 bases left in between. Germline values: CDR1 LNHNV, CDR2 YYDKDF (reference sequence). CDR3 sequence (DNA): TGTGCCACCAGCAGATTTCTAGAGCCCTACAATGAGCAGTTCTTC. This encodes CATSRFLEPYNEQFF.

This chain connects TRBV7-9 to TRBJ2-3, with a weak D call TRBD1 (6 bases). The CDR3 covers 15 residues. CDR1 SEHNR and CDR2 FQNEAQ come from the germline V gene (reference sequence). Trimming left V 5 bases short and J 0 bases short, with 12 bases between. In DNA, the CDR3 is TGTGCCAGCAGCCCACGGACAGCTAGCACAGATACGCAGTATTTT. This encodes CASSPRTASTDTQYF.

CDR3 in amino acids: CASSLRGSYEQYF. CDR3 in DNA: TGTGCCAGCAGTTTAAGGGGGAGCTACGAGCAGTACTTC. This chain joins TRBV12-3 or TRBV12-4 and TRBJ2-7, with a possible D match to TRBD1 (6 bases). The CDR3 totals 13 residues. The germline V and J ends were trimmed by 2 bases and 3 bases, with 8 bases remaining between them.

The chain links TRBV5-5 to TRBJ1-4, with D perhaps matching TRBD1 (6 bases). Germline lookup yields CDR1 SGHKS and CDR2 YYEKEE (reference sequence). The CDR3 totals 15 residues. Trimming shortened V by 2 bases and J by 1 base, and 9 bases separated the two germline ends. DNA for the CDR3: TGTGCCAGCAGCTTACGGACAGTAACTAATGAAAAACTGTTTTTT. As protein: CASSLRTVTNEKLFF.

The J gene is TRBJ2-1, the V gene TRBV27, with 8 bases matching TRBD2. The V and J ends lost 9 bases and 6 bases, in that order; junction bases with no gene match: 10. The CDR3 runs to 14 residues. Germline CDR1 and CDR2: MNHEY and SMNVEV (reference sequence). This CDR3 is CASGAGAYPNEQFF. CDR3 nucleotides: TGTGCCAGTGGAGCGGGAGCGTATCCCAATGAGCAGTTCTTC.

The V gene is TRBV3-1 (or the pseudogene TRBV3-2), the J gene TRBJ1-2; D ambiguous. CDR1 is LGHDT and CDR2 is YNNKEL in the germline V gene (reference sequence). The CDR3 has 14 residues. V was pared by 0 bases and J by 2 bases, with 7 bases between. The CDR3 bases are TGTGCCAGCAGCCAAGACTACACAAACTATGGCTACACCTTC. Its protein product is CASSQDYTNYGYTF.

The chain joins TRBV11-2 to TRBJ2-1; the D is unclear. CDR1 is SGHAT, CDR2 FQNNGV, per germline. Trimming pared 0 bases from V and 2 bases from J, leaving 2 bases between. The CDR3 is 13 residues long. The CDR3 bases are TGTGCCAGCAGCTTAGAGGCCTACAATGAGCAGTTCTTC. Encoded protein: CASSLEAYNEQFF.

The V and J genes are TRBV19 and TRBJ1-5, with TRBD1 as a possible D gene (6 bases). V dropped 5 bases and J dropped 4 bases, with 15 bases sitting between them. The length of the CDR3 is 15 residues. The V gene's germline CDR1 is LNHDA and CDR2 SQIVND (reference sequence). In nucleotides, the CDR3 is TGTGCCAGTAGTGCTACAGGGCAAAGGAATCAGCCCCAGCATTTT. This sequence encodes CASSATGQRNQPQHF.

The J gene is TRBJ2-1, the V gene TRBV11-3; D remains ambiguous. Deletions cut 4 bases from V and 6 bases from J, with 10 bases between. Germline values: CDR1 SGHNT, CDR2 YENEEA. This CDR3 is 13 amino acids long. The CDR3 protein is CASSSSSPNEQFF. Here the CDR3 DNA reads TGTGCCAGCAGCTCGAGTAGCCCCAATGAGCAGTTCTTC. The complete variable domain, with remaining parts taken from reference TRBV11-3 and TRBJ2-1, reads EAGVVQSPRYKIIEKKQPVAFWCNPISGHNTLYWYLQNLGQGPELLIRYENEEAVDDSQLPKDRFSAERLKGVDSTLKIQPAELGDSAVYLCASSSSSPNEQFFGPGTRLTVL.

J is TRBJ2-3 and V is TRBV27; 14 positions agree with TRBD2. Germline CDR1 and CDR2: MNHEY and SMNVEV (reference sequence). The length of the CDR3 is 18 residues. V was pared by 7 bases and J by 1 base, with 10 bases of the junction left unmatched. CDR3 bases: TGTGCCAGCACACCCCAAAGACTAGCGGGAGGGGGCACAGATACGCAGTATTTT. Amino acids: CASTPQRLAGGGTDTQYF.

The table lists this clone with a few counts. The J gene is TRBJ1-6, the V gene TRBV4-1; D remains ambiguous. This CDR3 spans 15 amino acids. Trimming shortened V by 1 base and J by 5 bases, and 9 bases separated the two germline ends. Germline values: CDR1 MGHRA, CDR2 YSYEKL. The CDR3 sequence is CASSQGRGDNSPLHF. In DNA, the CDR3 is TGCGCCAGCAGCCAAGGGCGGGGTGATAATTCACCCCTCCACTTT.

The chain employs TRBV15 and TRBJ2-3; 9 bases are a match to TRBD1. The CDR3 consists of 16 residues. Germline CDR1 reads LNHNV; CDR2 reads YYDKDF (reference sequence). The V segment lost 4 bases and the J segment 1 base; nucleotides outside the gene matches: 6. The CDR3 DNA sequence: TGTGCCACCAGCACCCACCGGGACAGGGGCACAGATACGCAGTATTTT. Translating gives CATSTHRDRGTDTQYF.

This clone has a handful of counts. V gene TRBV24-1 combines with J gene TRBJ1-6, with D possibly matching TRBD1 (5 bases). The CDR3 sequence is 14 residues long. Deletions cut 3 bases from V and 6 bases from J, with 8 bases between. CDR1 and CDR2 (germline): KGHDR, SFDVKD. CDR3 region: CATSDARVNSPLHF. The CDR3 nucleotides read TGTGCCACCAGTGATGCCAGGGTTAATTCACCCCTCCACTTT.

This clone was detected once. This chain links TRBV5-1 with TRBJ2-5, with 7 bases fitting TRBD2. CDR1 and CDR2 from the germline V gene are SGHRS and YFSETQ. CDR3 length: 12 residues. V lost 8 bases to trimming and J lost 4 bases; unmatched junction nucleotides: 5. The CDR3 DNA reads as TGCGCCAGTAGGACGGGGGGAGAGACCCAGTACTTC. This codes for CASRTGGETQYF. The full variable domain, its missing parts supplied by reference TRBV5-1 and TRBJ2-5, is KAGVTQTPRYLIKTRGQQVTLSCSPISGHRSVSWYQQTPGQGLQFLFEYFSETQRNKGNFPGRFSGRQFSNSRSEMNVSTLELGDSALYLCASRTGGETQYFGPGTRLLVL.

The V call is TRBV2, the J call TRBJ2-5; D gene uncertain. Germline CDR1 is SNHLY and CDR2 is FYNNEI. There are 12 residues in the CDR3. V lost 5 bases, J lost 3 bases, and 7 bases lay in between. As DNA, the CDR3 is TGTGCCAGCAGTTGGTGGGAAGAGACCCAGTACTTC. Its translation is CASSWWEETQYF. Looking up the rest from reference TRBV2 and TRBJ2-5 gives the full variable domain: EPEVTQTPSHQVTQMGQEVILRCVPISNHLYFYWYRQILGQKVEFLVSFYNNEISEKSEIFDDQFSVERPDGSNFTLKIRSTKLEDSAMYFCASSWWEETQYFGPGTRLLVL.

V and J are TRBV5-6 and TRBJ2-7; unclear D gene. Trimming shortened V by 0 bases and J by 3 bases, and 10 bases separated the two germline ends. This CDR3 has 14 residues. CDR1 is SGHDT, CDR2 YYEEEE, per germline. CDR3 protein: CASSLVGSNYEQYF. As DNA, the CDR3 is TGTGCCAGCAGCTTGGTAGGTAGTAACTACGAGCAGTACTTC.

The V and J genes are TRBV6-1 and TRBJ2-7; D perhaps matches TRBD1 (6 bases). CDR1 is MNHNS and CDR2 is SASEGT in the germline V gene. The CDR3 covers 15 residues. Trimming stripped 1 base from V and 1 base from J, with 11 bases between. The CDR3 nucleotides are TGTGCCAGCAGTGAAGGACAGGCCGGGTCCTACGAGCAGTACTTC. Its protein is CASSEGQAGSYEQYF.

J is TRBJ2-5 and V is TRBV5-1, with TRBD1 as a possible D gene (5 bases). There are 16 residues in the CDR3. The ends were cut back, 0 bases at V and 1 base at J, with 13 bases in the middle. Germline V gives CDR1 SGHRS, CDR2 YFSETQ. The chain's CDR3 is CASSLGRQSLQETQYF. The CDR3 DNA reads TGCGCCAGCAGCTTGGGACGACAGAGCCTCCAAGAGACCCAGTACTTC.

This clone was observed a single time. The rearrangement uses TRBV6-5 and TRBJ1-3; tentative D call: TRBD1 (5 bases). This CDR3 is built from 16 residues. Germline V gene data show CDR1 as MNHEY and CDR2 as SVGAGI. V dropped 2 bases and J dropped 2 bases, with 13 bases sitting between them. Here the CDR3 reads CASSYQGSGPGNTIYF. CDR3 nucleotide sequence: TGTGCCAGCAGTTACCAGGGATCAGGTCCTGGAAACACCATATATTTT.

This clone was counted only a few times. The CDR3 is CASSPGTSANEQFF. The CDR3 DNA reads as TGTGCCAGCAGCCCCGGGACTAGCGCCAATGAGCAGTTCTTC. The chain combines TRBV25-1 with TRBJ2-1; 10 bases fit TRBD2. Unmatched junction bases numbered 5, after V lost 6 bases and J lost 6 bases. Germline CDR1 and CDR2: MGHDK and SYGVNS. This CDR3 comprises 14 residues.

The chain joins TRBV7-6 to TRBJ1-3, with D unclear. Deletions cut 0 bases from V and 2 bases from J, with 14 bases between. Germline loops: CDR1 SGHVS, CDR2 FNYEAQ. The CDR3 is 17 residues long. The chain's CDR3 is CASSLASGPFPGNTIYF. CDR3 DNA sequence: TGTGCCAGCAGCTTAGCGTCCGGTCCTTTTCCTGGAAACACCATATATTTT.

In its sample, this clone was seen a few times. This chain connects TRBV10-1 to TRBJ1-2, with D unresolved. CDR3 length: 13 residues. Germline V lookup: CDR1 WNHNN, CDR2 SYGVQD (reference sequence). Between the trimmed V and J ends, which lost 3 bases and 3 bases, there was a span of 8 bases. The CDR3, as DNA: TGCGCCAGCAGTGAAGGATTCGACTATGGCTACACCTTC. Its translation: CASSEGFDYGYTF.

This clone has more than one count but fewer than ten. The CDR3 nucleotides read TGTGCCAGCAGTTCGGGACAGGGGGAGGCCTACACCTTC. As protein: CASSSGQGEAYTF. The chain combines TRBV27 with TRBJ1-2; 11 bases line up with TRBD1. This CDR3 has 13 residues. V lost 4 bases, J lost 10 bases, and 5 bases stayed unmatched. The germline CDR1 and CDR2 sequences are MNHEY and SMNVEV (reference sequence).

This sequence joins TRBV5-4 and TRBJ2-3; 8 nucleotides align to TRBD2. This CDR3 region has 14 residues. Germline assignment: CDR1 SGHNT and CDR2 YYREEE (reference sequence). V lost 3 bases and J lost 0; bases outside the gene matches: 0. CDR3 in amino acids: CASSSSGSTDTQYF. DNA for the CDR3: TGTGCCAGCAGCTCTAGCGGGAGCACAGATACGCAGTATTTT.

In its sample, this clone was seen a few times. V and J are TRBV5-1 and TRBJ1-3; D remains ambiguous. Trimming took off 0 bases at V and 2 bases at J, with 6 bases between the two ends. The CDR3 spans 14 residues. Germline loops: CDR1 SGHRS, CDR2 YFSETQ. CDR3 in amino acids: CASSLGAAGNTIYF. In DNA form, the CDR3 reads TGCGCCAGCAGCTTGGGGGCAGCTGGAAACACCATATATTTT.